Listed here are 6 T cell receptor beta chains from one sample, sequenced in a study of blood T cell repertoires in COVID-19. Sequencing used immunoSEQ multiplex PCR; TCRdb keeps in-frame clones, though not all of them. The table records approximately 110,000 clones, more than 80% of them present only once. Sequencing input: peripheral blood. The receptors were sampled from a human donor in a cohort sampled during active COVID-19.

This clone was detected only once. The J gene is TRBJ2-5, the V gene TRBV5-6; 8 positions agree with TRBD1. The germline CDR1 and CDR2 sequences are SGHDT and YYEEEE. The CDR3 loop spans 17 amino acids. V shed 4 bases, J shed 6 bases, and the junction held 17 bases outside the gene matches. The CDR3 protein is CASSRVPQGADLQTQYF. The CDR3 region has the DNA TGTGCCAGCAGCCGGGTCCCGCAGGGGGCGGACCTCCAGACCCAGTACTTC. The full variable domain, in which reference TRBV5-6 and TRBJ2-5 provide the parts outside the CDR3, is DAGVTQSPTHLIKTRGQQVTLRCSPKSGHDTVSWYQQALGQGPQFIFQYYEEEERQRGNFPDRFSGHQFPNYSSELNVNALLLGDSALYLCASSRVPQGADLQTQYFGPGTRLLVL.

V and J are TRBV5-6 and TRBJ2-7, with TRBD1 as a possible D gene (6 bases). This CDR3 spans 14 amino acids. Trimming shortened V by 3 bases and J by 4 bases, and 14 bases separated the two germline ends. Germline-derived CDR1 and CDR2 are SGHDT and YYEEEE. DNA of the CDR3: TGTGCCAGCAGCTGGGTCGGACAGACATACGAGCAGTACTTC. It translates to CASSWVGQTYEQYF. Filled out from reference TRBV5-6 and TRBJ2-7, the complete variable domain reads DAGVTQSPTHLIKTRGQQVTLRCSPKSGHDTVSWYQQALGQGPQFIFQYYEEEERQRGNFPDRFSGHQFPNYSSELNVNALLLGDSALYLCASSWVGQTYEQYFGPGTRLTVT.

This chain joins TRBV9 and TRBJ1-1, with D possibly matching TRBD1 (5 bases). The CDR3 covers 13 residues. The V and J ends lost 2 bases and 5 bases respectively, with 10 bases between them. Germline CDR1 SGDLS, CDR2 YYNGEE. The CDR3 sequence: CASSVGGETEAFF. The CDR3 bases are TGTGCCAGCAGCGTCGGGGGTGAAACTGAAGCTTTCTTT.

V and J are TRBV24-1 and TRBJ2-2, with D possibly matching TRBD2 (6 bases). Between the trimmed V and J ends, which lost 9 bases and 4 bases, there was a span of 11 bases. The CDR3 has 13 residues. CDR1 KGHDR and CDR2 SFDVKD come from the germline V gene. The chain's CDR3 is CATGTGITGELFF. CDR3 in DNA: TGTGCCACCGGGACTGGGATCACCGGGGAGCTGTTTTTT.

This clone was detected only once. The chain is built from TRBV7-9 and TRBJ2-7; 11 bases are a match to TRBD1. With V trimmed by 3 bases and J by 2 bases, 0 bases remained unmatched. Germline CDR1 is SEHNR and CDR2 is FQNEAQ (reference sequence). This CDR3 has 14 residues. The CDR3 DNA reads as TGTGCCAGCAGCTTGGGACAGGGGGCCTACGAGCAGTACTTC. The encoded protein is CASSLGQGAYEQYF.

As DNA, the CDR3 is TGTGCCAGTAGCACCACAGGGGCGTTTTCTGGAAACACCATATATTTT. Translated, it gives CASSTTGAFSGNTIYF. This chain connects TRBV19 to TRBJ1-3; 7 bases fit TRBD1. Germline assignment: CDR1 LNHDA and CDR2 SQIVND (reference sequence). CDR3 length: 16 amino acids. The trim removed 6 bases at V and 1 base at J, leaving 9 bases unmatched.